Each of the 21 T cell receptor beta chains below was sequenced from the same sample in a study of T cell changes during pregnancy in multiple sclerosis (dated by TCRdb to about 2019). The protocol used for the library was the immunoSEQ multiplex PCR assay. TCRdb provides this immuneACCESS table in a form limited to in-frame rearrangements. Some clones are lacking; in checked studies, under half of them reflect an unresolved V gene, and why the rest are absent is not known. Across this sample there are around 80,000 clones, with over 80% seen only once. The ten most abundant clones make up approximately 2.1% of the sample. The sample consisted of peripheral blood, taken before pregnancy. The receptors were sampled from a female donor with multiple sclerosis, enrolled in a pregnancy study.

Only one count was recorded for this clone. V usage is TRBV7-2 and J usage is TRBJ2-1; 12 bases line up with TRBD2. V shed 4 bases and J 1 base; nucleotides not matched to a gene: 2. Per germline, CDR1 SGHTA and CDR2 FQGNSA. This CDR3 comprises 16 residues. This CDR3 reads CASSSGTSGSYNEQFF. In DNA form, the CDR3 reads TGTGCCAGCAGCTCGGGGACTAGCGGGTCCTACAATGAGCAGTTCTTC. Looking up the rest from reference TRBV7-2 and TRBJ2-1 gives the full variable domain: GAGVSQSPSNKVTEKGKDVELRCDPISGHTALYWYRQSLGQGLEFLIYFQGNSAPDKSGLPSDRFSAERTGGSVSTLTIQRTQQEDSAVYLCASSSGTSGSYNEQFFGPGTRLTVL.

This rearrangement joins TRBV5-1 to TRBJ2-1; possible D gene TRBD1, 6 bases. Germline V gene data show CDR1 as SGHRS and CDR2 as YFSETQ. Trimming took 4 bases from V and 2 from J, leaving 13 bases between them. This CDR3 spans 15 amino acids. The CDR3 nucleotides read TGCGCCAGCAGCACAACAGGGACCGCCTACAATGAGCAGTTCTTC. It is translated as CASSTTGTAYNEQFF.

This chain joins TRBV18 and TRBJ2-7; possible D gene TRBD2, 5 bases. This CDR3 spans 15 amino acids. V lost 2 bases to trimming and J lost 0 bases, with 11 bases between them. Germline CDR1 KGHSH, CDR2 LQKENI. In DNA, the CDR3 is TGTGCCAGCTCACCAGGCGGAGGTTTCTCCTACGAGCAGTACTTC. The encoded protein is CASSPGGGFSYEQYF.

This chain joins TRBV4-2 and TRBJ1-6, with D hard to call. This CDR3 spans 16 amino acids. Germline values: CDR1 LGHNA, CDR2 YNFKEQ. Trimming stripped 0 bases from V and 7 bases from J, with 13 bases between. CDR3 coding DNA: TGTGCCAGCAGCCAAGATCTAAGTTCCCTCAATTCACCCCTCCACTTT. Amino acids: CASSQDLSSLNSPLHF.

The genes are TRBV5-4 and TRBJ2-3, with TRBD1 matching over 11 bases. CDR3 size: 15 residues. The V gene end was trimmed by 3 bases and the J gene end by 1 base; junction bases not matched to a gene: 1. Germline CDR1 reads SGHNT; CDR2 reads YYREEE (reference sequence). The CDR3 loop reads CASSSGQGGTDTQYF. CDR3 nucleotides: TGTGCCAGCAGCTCGGGACAGGGGGGCACAGATACGCAGTATTTT. Supplemented by reference TRBV5-4 and TRBJ2-3, the full variable domain reads ETGVTQSPTHLIKTRGQQVTLRCSSQSGHNTVSWYQQALGQGPQFIFQYYREEENGRGNFPPRFSGLQFPNYSSELNVNALELDDSALYLCASSSGQGGTDTQYFGPGTRLTVL.

By its share, this clone is medium-sized. This chain joins TRBV7-9 and TRBJ2-7; TRBD2 matches at 8 bases. V dropped 8 bases and J dropped 7; count of bases not matched to a gene: 4. CDR3 length: 11 residues. The germline V gene has CDR1 SEHNR and CDR2 FQNEAQ (reference sequence). The CDR3 DNA sequence: TGTGCCAGCGAGCGGGAGAGGGAGCAGTACTTC. Translation: CASEREREQYF.

This clone occurred once. The rearrangement links TRBV30 to TRBJ2-7; TRBD1 matches 8 bases. This CDR3 is built from 13 residues. The V segment lost 1 base and the J segment 5 bases; nucleotides outside the gene matches: 4. Germline V gives CDR1 GTSNPN, CDR2 SVGIG (reference sequence). CDR3 bases: TGTGCCTGGAGTGGAGGACAGGGCCACGAGCAGTACTTC. This encodes CAWSGGQGHEQYF.

This clone has a handful of counts. The chain recombines TRBV21-1 with TRBJ1-1. TRBV21-1 constitutes a pseudogene. The length of the CDR3 is 11 residues. The CDR3 coding sequence is TGTGCACACCCTACGGTGTCTAGGGCTTTCTTT. Protein product: CAHPTVSRAFF.

The chain recombines TRBV5-4 with TRBJ2-6, with 12 bases fitting TRBD2. The CDR3 length is 19 residues. CDR1 is SGHNT and CDR2 is YYREEE in the germline V gene (reference sequence). V dropped 3 bases and J dropped 2; count of bases not matched to a gene: 9. CDR3 residues: CASSSGLAGLYPGANVLTF. The CDR3 coding sequence is TGTGCCAGCAGCTCCGGACTAGCGGGACTTTACCCTGGGGCCAACGTCCTGACTTTC.

The rearrangement links TRBV4-1 to TRBJ1-2, with TRBD1 identical over 12 bases. CDR1 is MGHRA and CDR2 is YSYEKL in the germline V gene. Trimming removed 4 bases from V and 2 bases from J; junction bases left unmatched: 8. This CDR3 has 17 amino acids. The CDR3 DNA is TGCGCCAGCAGCCCATTCGCCGGGACAGGGGGCAACTATGGCTACACCTTC. Encoded protein: CASSPFAGTGGNYGYTF.

The rearrangement links TRBV5-5 to TRBJ1-1, with TRBD1 identical over 10 bases. V gave up 0 bases and J gave up 4 bases; unmatched junction bases: 6. The CDR3 is made up of 16 amino acids. Germline loops: CDR1 SGHKS, CDR2 YYEKEE (reference sequence). CDR3 bases: TGTGCCAGCAGCTTGGGTCCCAGACAGGGGGCCACTGAAGCTTTCTTT. It encodes CASSLGPRQGATEAFF. The whole variable domain, filled in from reference TRBV5-5 and TRBJ1-1, reads DAGVTQSPTHLIKTRGQQVTLRCSPISGHKSVSWYQQVLGQGPQFIFQYYEKEERGRGNFPDRFSARQFPNYSSELNVNALLLGDSALYLCASSLGPRQGATEAFFGQGTRLTVV.

The chain uses TRBV19 and TRBJ2-3; D gene uncertain. In germline, CDR1 is LNHDA, CDR2 SQIVND (reference sequence). V shed 3 bases and J shed 3 bases, with 4 bases lying between them. The CDR3 extends over 12 amino acids. The CDR3 nucleotides read TGTGCCAGTAGTATCGGTACAGATACGCAGTATTTT. Protein sequence: CASSIGTDTQYF.

The chain is built from TRBV5-4 and TRBJ2-7; 15 bases fit TRBD2. The CDR3 sequence is 17 residues long. V lost 1 base to trimming and J lost 6 bases; unmatched junction nucleotides: 8. The V gene's germline CDR1 is SGHNT and CDR2 YYREEE (reference sequence). As DNA, the CDR3 is TGTGCCAGCAGCTTGTGGACTAGCGGGAGGGCCTTGCTCGAGCAGTACTTC. Translation: CASSLWTSGRALLEQYF. Drawing the rest from reference TRBV5-4 and TRBJ2-7, the complete variable domain is ETGVTQSPTHLIKTRGQQVTLRCSSQSGHNTVSWYQQALGQGPQFIFQYYREEENGRGNFPPRFSGLQFPNYSSELNVNALELDDSALYLCASSLWTSGRALLEQYFGPGTRLTVT.

V and J are TRBV21-1 and TRBJ2-7; the tabulated D call, TRBD1, remains unverified against the DNA. TRBV21-1 counts as a pseudogene. The CDR3 loop spans 13 amino acids. This chain's CDR3 is CASSKLGCYEQYF. The CDR3 DNA reads TGTGCCAGCAGCAAGCTTGGCTGCTACGAGCAGTACTTC.

J is TRBJ2-7 and V is TRBV2; the match to TRBD2 covers 8 bases. The CDR3 consists of 15 residues. The V gene's germline CDR1 is SNHLY and CDR2 FYNNEI. Trimming removed 6 bases from V and 3 bases from J; junction bases left unmatched: 10. The CDR3 here is CASRRPGGENYEQYF. The CDR3 DNA reads TGTGCCAGCAGGAGGCCGGGAGGGGAAAACTACGAGCAGTACTTC. Supplemented by reference TRBV2 and TRBJ2-7, the full variable domain reads EPEVTQTPSHQVTQMGQEVILRCVPISNHLYFYWYRQILGQKVEFLVSFYNNEISEKSEIFDDQFSVERPDGSNFTLKIRSTKLEDSAMYFCASRRPGGENYEQYFGPGTRLTVT.

This chain connects TRBV30 to TRBJ2-2; D possibly corresponds to TRBD2 (6 bases). Germline CDR1 and CDR2: GTSNPN and SVGIG (reference sequence). V lost 3 bases to trimming and J lost 2 bases, with 10 bases between them. This CDR3 spans 14 amino acids. CDR3 loop: CAWRLAANTGELFF. The CDR3 coding sequence is TGTGCCTGGAGATTAGCGGCCAACACCGGGGAGCTGTTTTTT.

This chain links TRBV11-2 with TRBJ2-7; D possibly corresponds to TRBD1 (6 bases). The germline V and J ends were trimmed by 3 bases and 5 bases, with 14 bases remaining between them. The CDR3 spans 14 residues. Germline CDR1 SGHAT, CDR2 FQNNGV. CDR3 DNA sequence: TGTGCCAGCAGCTTGGAGACAGGTTTCGACGAGCAGTACTTC. This translates into CASSLETGFDEQYF.

The chain carries TRBV4-3 and TRBJ2-1; D gene unclear. CDR1 LGHNA and CDR2 YSLEER come from the germline V gene. The CDR3 runs to 13 residues. Trimming left V 1 base short and J 7 bases short, with 8 bases between. The CDR3 spells CASSQGLENEQFF. Written as DNA, the CDR3 is TGCGCCAGCAGCCAAGGCCTAGAGAATGAGCAGTTCTTC.

J is TRBJ2-7 and V is TRBV19, with 15 bases identical to TRBD2. Trimming cost V 5 bases and J 7 bases; bases outside gene matches: 6. The CDR3 runs 15 residues. Germline V gene lookup returns CDR1 LNHDA and CDR2 SQIVND (reference sequence). CDR3 DNA: TGTGCCAGTAGTTCCGGGACTAGCGGGAGGTGGGAGCAGTACTTC. It yields the protein CASSSGTSGRWEQYF.

The count of this clone is one. V gene TRBV9 combines with J gene TRBJ2-3, with unresolved D. The CDR3 has 11 residues. The V and J ends lost 7 bases and 1 base respectively, with 4 bases between them. The germline V gene encodes CDR1 SGDLS and CDR2 YYNGEE. The CDR3 protein is CASRGTDTQYF. In DNA, the CDR3 is TGTGCCAGCCGTGGCACAGATACGCAGTATTTT.

The J gene is TRBJ1-1, the V gene TRBV4-3, with D perhaps matching TRBD1 (5 bases). V was shortened by 0 bases and J by 3 bases, with 11 bases between the two germline ends. The CDR3 length is 15 residues. Per germline, CDR1 LGHNA and CDR2 YSLEER. CDR3 DNA sequence: TGCGCCAGCAGCCAAGATTATGGGGGGTACACTGAAGCTTTCTTT. This codes for CASSQDYGGYTEAFF.